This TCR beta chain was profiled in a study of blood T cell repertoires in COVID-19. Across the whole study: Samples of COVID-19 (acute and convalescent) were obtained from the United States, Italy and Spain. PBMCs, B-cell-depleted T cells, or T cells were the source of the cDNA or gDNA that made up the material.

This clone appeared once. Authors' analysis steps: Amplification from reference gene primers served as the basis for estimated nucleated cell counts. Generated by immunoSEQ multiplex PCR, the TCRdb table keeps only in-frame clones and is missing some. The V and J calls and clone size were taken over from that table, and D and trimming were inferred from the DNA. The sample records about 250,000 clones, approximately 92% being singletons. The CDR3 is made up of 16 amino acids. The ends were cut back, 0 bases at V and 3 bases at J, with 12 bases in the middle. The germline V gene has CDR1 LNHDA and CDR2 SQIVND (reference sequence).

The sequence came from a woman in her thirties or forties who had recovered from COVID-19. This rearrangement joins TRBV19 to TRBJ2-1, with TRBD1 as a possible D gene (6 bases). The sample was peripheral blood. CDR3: CASSIEQGSVYNEQFF. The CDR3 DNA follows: TGTGCCAGTAGTATAGAGCAGGGGTCCGTCTACAATGAGCAGTTCTTC.